A single sample gave rise to the 5 T cell receptor beta chains below, sequenced in a study of blood T cell repertoires in COVID-19 (dated by TCRdb to about 2020). Library creation used the immunoSEQ multiplex PCR assay. TCRdb took this table from immuneACCESS and kept in-frame rearrangements with V and J called. Such tables lack part of the clones; where checked against another copy, unresolved V genes explain under half of the gap, and the rest is unexplained. Recorded for this sample are some 56,000 clones; just under 90% of them occurred a single time. The ten largest clones capture approximately 6.5% of the sample. Sequenced input: peripheral blood. Receptor source: a woman aged 60-75 years with COVID-19, enrolled during active disease.

This chain joins TRBV5-4 and TRBJ2-1, with 7 bases that match TRBD2. Germline CDR1 is SGHNT and CDR2 is YYREEE (reference sequence). The CDR3 spans 15 residues. J gave up 2 bases and V 1 base, and 3 bases lay outside the gene matches. The DNA of the CDR3 is TGTGCCAGCAGCTTGCGGCTAGCGGCCTACAATGAGCAGTTCTTC. As protein: CASSLRLAAYNEQFF.

The rearrangement uses TRBV10-3 and TRBJ1-2, with TRBD1 as a possible D gene (5 bases). CDR3 length: 15 amino acids. CDR1 is ENHRY, CDR2 SYGVKD, per germline. V was cut by 0 bases and J by 5 bases, with 13 bases left in between. In DNA form, the CDR3 reads TGTGCCATCAGTGAGTCGGGAGGGGATTCTTATGGCTACACCTTC. As protein: CAISESGGDSYGYTF.

This chain connects TRBV6-5 to TRBJ2-4; D gene unclear. The CDR3 is 16 amino acids. Trimming stripped 0 bases from V and 2 bases from J, with 11 bases between. Per the germline V gene, CDR1 is MNHEY and CDR2 is SVGAGI. The CDR3 here is CASSYSTTPPKNIQYF. For the CDR3, the DNA is TGTGCCAGCAGTTACTCGACGACACCGCCCAAAAACATTCAGTACTTC.

The rearrangement links TRBV4-2 to TRBJ1-4; the D is unclear. The CDR3 loop spans 15 amino acids. The V end lost 2 bases, the J end lost 8 bases, and 15 bases lay between the germline ends. Germline V gene data show CDR1 as LGHNA and CDR2 as YNFKEQ. CDR3 sequence (DNA): TGTGCCAGCAGCCAAAAGGAGGCTTTAAGGGAAAAACTGTTTTTT. Translation: CASSQKEALREKLFF.

The table lists this clone with a count of one. CDR3 amino acids: CASSQGQGYEQFF. The CDR3 region has the DNA TGTGCCAGCAGCCAAGGACAGGGCTATGAGCAGTTCTTC. The chain has TRBV5-5 and TRBJ2-1; 8 nucleotides match TRBD1. Germline-derived CDR1 and CDR2 are SGHKS and YYEKEE (reference sequence). This CDR3 is 13 amino acids long. Germline trimming cut 4 bases from V and 8 bases from J; bases unmatched to any gene: 5.